A selection of T cell receptor beta chains follows, all from one sample in a study of sequential checkpoint blockade in melanoma. Assay used: immunoSEQ multiplex PCR; TCRdb lists only in-frame clones, some missing. The sample records approximately 13,000 clones, over 50% being singletons. Material: CD8+ T cells sorted from blood (inferred from file names), obtained from a patient given nivolumab and ipilimumab in sequence. These receptors all stem from a human donor with melanoma. Both conserved end residues are part of each CDR3. The D gene is left open where the match is weak. Clone size appears in some rows only: once, few, many, or a class for an expanded clone.

clone size	D gene	V gene	J gene	CDR3 DNA	CDR3 protein
NA	TRBD1	TRBV4-2	TRBJ1-2	TGTGCCAGCAGCCAAGAGGGGGGGGGACAGGGAAGGGATGGCTACACCTTC	CASSQEGGGQGRDGYTF
NA	NA	TRBV9	TRBJ2-1	TGTGCCAGCAGGGCCCCAACCTACAATGAGCAGTTCTTC	CASRAPTYNEQFF
few	TRBD2	TRBV6-1	TRBJ2-7	TGTGCCACCTCAAGACTAGCAGAATACGAGCAGTACTTC	CATSRLAEYEQYF
NA	NA	TRBV9	TRBJ1-5	TGTGCCAGCAGCGTCGGCGGAACCAATCAGCCCCAGCATTTT	CASSVGGTNQPQHF
NA	NA	TRBV4-3	TRBJ2-7	TGCGCCAGCAGCCCCCTGGCAGGTCCAACCTACGAGCAGTACTTC	CASSPLAGPTYEQYF
NA	NA	TRBV27	TRBJ2-7	TGTGCCAGCAGTTTACGACCGATGACAGCGTCCCCCTACGAGCAGTACTTC	CASSLRPMTASPYEQYF
NA	NA	TRBV5-1	TRBJ2-3	TGCGCCAGCAGCAAGACTGGCGGGGAGCCGGATACGCAGTATTTT	CASSKTGGEPDTQYF
NA	TRBD2	TRBV10-2	TRBJ2-7	TGCGCCAGCAGTCCAGGGACTAGCGGGGGAAACGAGCAGTACTTC	CASSPGTSGGNEQYF
NA	TRBD1	TRBV6-4	TRBJ1-5	TGTGCCAGCAGGCGACAGGGTTATAGCAATCAGCCCCAGCATTTT	CASRRQGYSNQPQHF
NA	NA	TRBV10-3	TRBJ1-2	TGTGCCATCAGTGAGTCGATGCAGCTCCCTAGCTGGGGCTACACCTTC	CAISESMQLPSWGYTF
NA	NA	TRBV19	TRBJ1-5	TGTGCCAGTAGTATCGCGCACAGTAGCAATCAGCCCCAGCATTTT	CASSIAHSSNQPQHF
NA	NA	TRBV27	TRBJ2-7	TGTGCCAGCAGTTTTGTAGGGGGACACTCCTACGAGCAGTACTTC	CASSFVGGHSYEQYF
NA	TRBD1	TRBV7-9	TRBJ2-3	TGTGCCAGCAGCTGGACAGGCCCCACAGATACGCAGTATTTT	CASSWTGPTDTQYF
NA	NA	TRBV4-2	TRBJ2-1	TGTGCCACAATACCTTTTAGCGGAGAGCAGTTCTTC	CATIPFSGEQFF
NA	NA	TRBV27	TRBJ2-1	TGTGCCAGCAGTTTTGCCCCATTAAGCGGCGGAGGTATCCAGTTCTTC	CASSFAPLSGGGIQFF
few	NA	TRBV5-6	TRBJ2-2	TGTGCCAGCAGCTGGACAGTTGCGACCGGGGAGCTGTTTTTT	CASSWTVATGELFF
NA	NA	TRBV5-5	TRBJ2-5	TGTGCCAGCAGCTTGAACTTAGCGGCAGAGACCCAGTACTTC	CASSLNLAAETQYF
few	NA	TRBV2	TRBJ2-7	TGTGCCAGCAGCACCCTGACAGTTACCGGTTACGAGCAGTACTTC	CASSTLTVTGYEQYF
NA	NA	TRBV18	TRBJ2-1	TGTGCCAGCGCCGAGAATGAGCAGTTCTTC	CASAENEQFF
NA	TRBD2	TRBV2	TRBJ2-7	TGTGCCAGCAGTACGACTAGCGGGGCCATAAGATCCTACGAGCAGTACTTC	CASSTTSGAIRSYEQYF
NA	NA	TRBV5-3	TRBJ2-1	TGTGCCAGCAGCCAAGAAGAAATAACCGGCAATGAGCAGTTCTTC	CASSQEEITGNEQFF
NA	NA	TRBV5-1	TRBJ1-1	TGCGCCAGCAGCTACCGGGGGTTCATAACTGAAGCTTTCTTT	CASSYRGFITEAFF
few	NA	TRBV6-5	TRBJ2-1	TGTGCCAGCAGCCTTTTCGGCGGGACCTACAATGAGCAGTTCTTC	CASSLFGGTYNEQFF
few	NA	TRBV5-4	TRBJ2-1	TGTGCCAGCAGCTTGGACAGTCCCAATGAGCAGTTCTTC	CASSLDSPNEQFF
NA	NA	TRBV30	TRBJ1-2	TGTGCCTGGAGTCGTACCAACGGAGACTACACCTTC	CAWSRTNGDYTF
NA	NA	TRBV7-8	TRBJ1-2	TGTGCCAGCAGCTTAGCCGGAGCTAACTATGGCTACACCTTC	CASSLAGANYGYTF
few	NA	TRBV27	TRBJ1-1	TGTGCCAGCAGGAGGCAGGGAGGTCGGGCTGAAGCTTTCTTT	CASRRQGGRAEAFF
once	TRBD1	TRBV15	TRBJ2-1	TGTGCCACCAGTTGGGGACAGGGTTACAATGAGCAGTTCTTC	CATSWGQGYNEQFF
NA	NA	TRBV11-2	TRBJ2-7	TGTGCCAGCAGCTTAGAAGCAGGATGGGCCTACGAGCAGTACTTC	CASSLEAGWAYEQYF
NA	NA	TRBV5-1	TRBJ2-2	TGCGCCAGCAGCTCCGGTTGGAACACCGGGGAGCTGTTTTTT	CASSSGWNTGELFF
once	TRBD1	TRBV7-9	TRBJ1-1	TGTGCCAGCAGCTTAGTAATGGGGACAGGTGTGAAAGCTTTCTTT	CASSLVMGTGVKAFF
few	TRBD2	TRBV7-2	TRBJ2-1	TGTGCCAGCAGCTTAGGCGGGGGGGGGTACAATGAGCAGTTCTTC	CASSLGGGGYNEQFF
NA	TRBD2	TRBV7-8	TRBJ2-7	TGTGCCAGCAGCTTTAGCGGGGGGAGCTCCTACGAGCAGTACTTC	CASSFSGGSSYEQYF
NA	NA	TRBV28	TRBJ1-6	TGTGCCAGCAGTTTTCCCGACACCCCGAATTCACCCCTCCACTTT	CASSFPDTPNSPLHF
few	NA	TRBV11-2	TRBJ2-2	TGTGCCAGCAGCTTGTCAGGGTACACCGGGGAGCTGTTTTTT	CASSLSGYTGELFF
NA	TRBD1	TRBV28	TRBJ1-5	TGTGCCAGCAGTTTCATAGTATCTCCAGGTACAGGGGATAGCAATCAGCCCCAGCATTTT	CASSFIVSPGTGDSNQPQHF
NA	NA	TRBV7-9	TRBJ2-7	TGTGCCAGCAGCCACTCCTACGAGCAGTACTTC	CASSHSYEQYF
once	TRBD2	TRBV7-2	TRBJ2-7	TGTGCCACCTCAAGGTTTCTCGATGCGGGAGGGTCGATTTACGAGCAGTACTTC	CATSRFLDAGGSIYEQYF
NA	NA	TRBV19	TRBJ1-3	TGTGCCAGTAGTATTAGTAGCGGAAACACCATATATTTT	CASSISSGNTIYF
NA	NA	TRBV7-8	TRBJ1-5	TGTGCCAGCAGCTTAGTCAGCGGGGACCAGCCCCAGCATTTT	CASSLVSGDQPQHF
NA	NA	TRBV6-1	TRBJ1-1	TGTGCCAGCAGTGTTTCTCCGGGGAAGGACACTGAAGCTTTCTTT	CASSVSPGKDTEAFF
NA	TRBD2	TRBV6-5	TRBJ2-7	TGTGCCAGCAGTTACACTAGCGGGAGTGCGTACGAGCAGTACTTC	CASSYTSGSAYEQYF
NA	TRBD2	TRBV2	TRBJ2-2	TGTGCCAGCAGTGATATGGGACTAGCGGGAGAGAACGGGGAGCTGTTTTTT	CASSDMGLAGENGELFF
NA	TRBD2	TRBV6-6	TRBJ2-7	TGTGCCAGCAGTTACGCGGCCAGCGGGACCTACGAGCAGTACTTC	CASSYAASGTYEQYF
few	TRBD1	TRBV9	TRBJ2-1	TGTGCCAGTCAACAGGGGGCGCTTTCCCATGAGCAGTTCTTC	CASQQGALSHEQFF
NA	TRBD2	TRBV9	TRBJ2-5	TGTGCCAGCAGCCCCGGACTAGCCCCCGAGACCCAGTACTTC	CASSPGLAPETQYF
NA	TRBD1	TRBV6-5	TRBJ1-1	TGTGCCAGCAGTTATCTCCCCGGGACAGCCAACACTGAAGCTTTCTTT	CASSYLPGTANTEAFF
NA	TRBD2	TRBV4-2	TRBJ2-3	TGTGCCAGCAGCCAGCGGGGGGGCGAGGCAGATACGCAGTATTTT	CASSQRGGEADTQYF
few	NA	TRBV4-1	TRBJ2-7	TGCGCCAGCAGCCACGTGGGCGCTACCTACGAGCAGTACTTC	CASSHVGATYEQYF
NA	TRBD1	TRBV10-3	TRBJ1-2	TGTGCCATCATAGGGGACAGTCAACCCTATGGCTACACCTTC	CAIIGDSQPYGYTF
NA	NA	TRBV2	TRBJ1-6	TGTGCCAGCAGTGACGCACTGTCCTTGGTTGCGAGCTCCTATAATTCACCCCTCCACTTT	CASSDALSLVASSYNSPLHF
once	NA	TRBV6-6	TRBJ2-3	TGTGCCAGCAGTTACCCGGACAGGGAGGGAGGAGATACGCAGTATTTT	CASSYPDREGGDTQYF
NA	NA	TRBV10-3	TRBJ1-1	TGTGCCATCAGTGCGCCAGGTTGGGACACTGAAGCTTTCTTT	CAISAPGWDTEAFF
NA	NA	TRBV2	TRBJ1-2	TGTGCCAGCAGCGACGACTTGGGCTATGGCTACACCTTC	CASSDDLGYGYTF
NA	NA	TRBV18	TRBJ2-1	TGTGCCAGCTCACTCGCGACGGGGGGCTATGAGCAGTTCTTC	CASSLATGGYEQFF